The next 7 T cell receptor beta chains were all read from a single sample in a study of blood T cell repertoires in COVID-19. The table came from immunoSEQ multiplex PCR; TCRdb's copy has only in-frame clones and leaves some out. The sample gives approximately 210,000 clones, more than 75% of which show up once; 3.5% to 4.5% is in the top ten. The sequenced sample was PBMCs or T cells enriched from blood (not recorded which). These receptors all stem from a man younger than 40 with acute COVID-19.

In this sample, this clone turned up a few times. The V gene is TRBV27, the J gene TRBJ1-6; the match to TRBD1 covers 8 bases. CDR1 is MNHEY and CDR2 is SMNVEV in the germline V gene (reference sequence). The CDR3 loop spans 14 amino acids. The trim removed 5 bases at V and 10 bases at J, leaving 7 bases unmatched. DNA of the CDR3: TGTGCCAGCAGTCCGACAGGGGTGGAATCACCCCTCCACTTT. Translated: CASSPTGVESPLHF.

The table lists this clone with a count of one. The rearrangement links TRBV9 to TRBJ2-1; TRBD1 might be the D (5 bases). CDR3 length: 14 amino acids. V was trimmed by 4 bases and J by 5 bases, leaving 13 bases between them. Germline CDR1 is SGDLS and CDR2 is YYNGEE. The CDR3 sequence: CASSSDTPNNEQFF. For the CDR3, the DNA is TGTGCCAGCAGCTCGGACACCCCGAACAATGAGCAGTTCTTC.

Of note for this clone: A single base separates this from a much larger clone, so it may be a read error. The chain links TRBV2 to TRBJ1-2, with TRBD1 identical over 10 bases. This CDR3 is 12 amino acids long. The germline V gene encodes CDR1 SNHLY and CDR2 FYNNEI. V lost 6 bases, J lost 5 bases, and 0 bases stayed unmatched. The CDR3 region is CASRGQGYGYTF. The CDR3 nucleotides are TGTGCCAGCAGGGGACAGGGGTATGGCTACACCTTC.

CDR3 in amino acids: CASSPGLAGGLHDTQYF. In nucleotides, the CDR3 is TGCGCCAGCAGCCCCGGACTAGCGGGGGGTCTCCACGATACGCAGTATTTT. This chain connects TRBV5-1 to TRBJ2-3; 14 bases are shared with TRBD2. CDR3 length equals 17 residues. Trimming removed 4 bases from V and 6 bases from J; junction bases left unmatched: 10. From germline, CDR1 is SGHRS and CDR2 YFSETQ.

By share, this clone counts as medium-sized. This chain joins TRBV12-3 or TRBV12-4 and TRBJ1-1; D is uncertain. Between the trimmed V and J ends, which lost 5 bases and 3 bases, there was a span of 10 bases. The CDR3 totals 13 residues. CDR3 DNA sequence: TGTGCCAGCAGTGTCGCCGGGGACACTGAAGCTTTCTTT. Translation: CASSVAGDTEAFF.

This rearrangement joins TRBV19 to TRBJ1-1; D remains ambiguous. Trimming stripped 7 bases from V and 11 bases from J, with 23 bases between. There are 14 residues in the CDR3. Germline V gene lookup returns CDR1 LNHDA and CDR2 SQIVND (reference sequence). The CDR3 protein is CASTEENGPWRAFF. CDR3 DNA sequence: TGTGCCAGTACGGAGGAGAACGGTCCATGGAGGGCTTTCTTT.

A single count supports this clone. V gene TRBV6-1 combines with J gene TRBJ1-6; D might be TRBD1 (6 bases). Germline V gene data show CDR1 as MNHNS and CDR2 as SASEGT. CDR3 length equals 14 residues. V was trimmed by 1 base and J by 7 bases, leaving 8 bases between them. The CDR3 sequence: CASSEGQGNSPLHF. The DNA for the CDR3 is TGTGCCAGCAGTGAAGGCCAGGGGAATTCACCCCTCCACTTT.